This passage covers 19 T cell receptor beta chains from one sample sequenced in a study of CD8 T cells in ankylosing spondylitis. Via MiXCR, TCRdb re-called the 5' RACE reads, giving one row per CDR3 protein. The sample lists around 300,000 distinct CDR3 sequences, under 25% occurring once. The sample comprised blood, either unsorted or a sorted T cell fraction (not recorded which). The receptor set was obtained from a female donor with ankylosing spondylitis or in good health (not recorded which).

Many counts were recorded for this clonotype. The rearrangement uses TRBV12-3 or TRBV12-4 and TRBJ1-2; 7 bases agree with TRBD1. The CDR3 has 13 amino acids. With 6 bases clipped from V and 7 bases from J, the junction kept 8 bases outside the gene matches. This CDR3 is CASSPDRWRGYTF. CDR3 sequence (DNA): TGTGCCAGCAGCCCGGACAGGTGGCGTGGCTACACCTTC.

A few counts support this clonotype. The chain employs TRBV7-3 and TRBJ2-2, with D possibly matching TRBD1 (6 bases). Trimming stripped 2 bases from V and 5 bases from J, with 12 bases between. Germline CDR1 reads SGHTA; CDR2 reads FQGTGA. CDR3 length: 15 residues. CDR3 in DNA: TGTGCCAGCAGCTTACACAGGGATGGGACCGGGGAGCTGTTTTTT. Translating it yields CASSLHRDGTGELFF.

This clonotype showed up just a few times. The CDR3 DNA reads TGCAGCGTACCTGCGGGGGCTAAAGAGACCCAGTACTTC. Protein: CSVPAGAKETQYF. The chain uses TRBV29-1 and TRBJ2-5; D perhaps matches TRBD2 (7 bases). Germline V gene data show CDR1 as SQVTM and CDR2 as ANQGSEA. V was cut by 6 bases and J by 3 bases, with 14 bases left in between. The CDR3 contains 13 residues.

In its sample, this clonotype was seen a few times. This chain uses TRBV10-3 with TRBJ2-1, with 9 bases identical to TRBD2. CDR1 ENHRY and CDR2 SYGVKD come from the germline V gene. The CDR3 has 14 amino acids. V shed 4 bases, J shed 9 bases, and the junction held 7 bases outside the gene matches. The chain's CDR3 is CAISAGGRAGEQFF. DNA for the CDR3: TGTGCCATCAGTGCGGGCGGGAGGGCCGGTGAGCAGTTCTTC.

This clonotype was counted between two and nine times. The chain joins TRBV20-1 to TRBJ1-1; TRBD1 agrees at 8 bases. V lost 5 bases, J lost 1 base, and 3 bases stayed unmatched. CDR1 is DFQATT and CDR2 is SNEGSKA in the germline V gene (reference sequence). The CDR3 contains 13 residues. CDR3: CSAGGQGNTEAFF. The CDR3 coding sequence is TGCAGTGCTGGTGGACAGGGGAACACTGAAGCTTTCTTT.

This chain links TRBV20-1 with TRBJ2-7; TRBD2 matches 9 bases. Germline V gene sequence: CDR1 DFQATT, CDR2 SNEGSKA (reference sequence). CDR3 length equals 16 residues. V trimming: 4 bases; J trimming: 2 bases; junction bases outside the gene matches: 12. CDR3 nucleotides: TGCAGTGCTAAAAGGATTTTAGCGGGAGATCCCTACGAGCAGTACTTC. This sequence encodes CSAKRILAGDPYEQYF.

This clonotype was seen a handful of times. The genes are TRBV29-1 and TRBJ2-5, with a tentative D call TRBD2 (6 bases). With 7 bases removed from V and 5 bases from J, the gap between germline ends came to 14 bases. Germline CDR1 is SQVTM and CDR2 is ANQGSEA. This CDR3 has 12 amino acids. The CDR3 DNA sequence: TGCAGCGGCGCCCCTGGGAGGGAGACCCAGTACTTC. Amino acids: CSGAPGRETQYF.

V and J are TRBV20-1 and TRBJ1-2; no reliable D call. The CDR3 runs 13 residues. Trimming shortened V by 3 bases and J by 8 bases, and 16 bases separated the two germline ends. Germline V gene sequence: CDR1 DFQATT, CDR2 SNEGSKA (reference sequence). The CDR3 DNA reads as TGCAGTGCTAGCCCTGGCAGCTTTGCAGGCTACACCTTC. Encoded protein: CSASPGSFAGYTF.

At least ten counts were recorded for this clonotype. The chain joins TRBV20-1 to TRBJ2-5; 7 nucleotides agree with TRBD2. Germline V gene lookup returns CDR1 DFQATT and CDR2 SNEGSKA (reference sequence). With 1 base clipped from V and 1 base from J, the junction kept 3 bases outside the gene matches. The CDR3 covers 14 residues. Written as DNA, the CDR3 is TGCAGTGCTAGAGTCTCTAGCGGCCAAGAGACCCAGTACTTC. Translated: CSARVSSGQETQYF.

The chain links TRBV20-1 to TRBJ1-5; D unclear. The V gene lost 6 bases and the J gene lost 2 bases, with 11 bases spanning the gap. This CDR3 has 13 residues. Germline lookup yields CDR1 DFQATT and CDR2 SNEGSKA (reference sequence). The CDR3 nucleotides read TGCAGTGCCCAGGCTGGGGGCAATCAGCCCCAGCATTTT. Amino acid sequence: CSAQAGGNQPQHF.

This chain links TRBV7-9 with TRBJ2-5, with D possibly being TRBD1 (6 bases). Trimming pared 5 bases from V and 1 base from J, leaving 14 bases between. The CDR3 totals 15 residues. CDR1 is SEHNR, CDR2 FQNEAQ, per germline (reference sequence). CDR3 region: CASSPPTGLQETQYF. CDR3 coding DNA: TGTGCCAGCAGCCCCCCTACAGGGCTCCAAGAGACCCAGTACTTC. Combining the CDR3 with reference TRBV7-9 and TRBJ2-5 gives the whole variable domain DTGVSQNPRHKITKRGQNVTFRCDPISEHNRLYWYRQTLGQGPEFLTYFQNEAQLEKSRLLSDRFSAERPKGSFSTLEIQRTEQGDSAMYLCASSPPTGLQETQYFGPGTRLLVL.

This clonotype was detected a few times. V and J are TRBV29-1 and TRBJ2-5; D remains ambiguous. The V gene's germline CDR1 is SQVTM and CDR2 ANQGSEA. The CDR3 is 13 amino acids. With 1 base removed from V and 5 bases from J, the gap between germline ends came to 11 bases. CDR3 amino acids: CSVEATVAETQYF. In DNA form, the CDR3 reads TGCAGCGTTGAAGCTACCGTGGCGGAGACCCAGTACTTC.

This chain uses TRBV28 with TRBJ1-4; TRBD1 matches 7 bases. The CDR3 loop spans 14 amino acids. J was trimmed by 5 bases and V by 7 bases; bases with no gene match: 7. Germline loops: CDR1 MDHEN, CDR2 SYDVKM. This CDR3 reads CASTSGTVNEKLFF. The CDR3 DNA sequence: TGTGCCAGCACCTCCGGGACAGTGAATGAAAAACTGTTTTTT.

The table lists this clonotype with many counts. CDR3 nucleotides: TGTGCCAGCAGTATGGGGGACGGGATTCAAGAGACCCAGTACTTC. Its protein is CASSMGDGIQETQYF. This chain connects TRBV12-3 or TRBV12-4 to TRBJ2-5; either TRBD1 or TRBD2 may supply D (5 bases each). Trimming took off 5 bases at V and 2 bases at J, with 15 bases between the two ends. CDR3 length: 15 residues.

The table lists this clonotype with many counts. J is TRBJ2-1 and V is TRBV28, with unresolved D. The germline V gene has CDR1 MDHEN and CDR2 SYDVKM. The CDR3 is made up of 13 amino acids. V was pared by 3 bases and J by 3 bases, with 6 bases between. CDR3 residues: CASSFPSYNEQFF. CDR3 DNA sequence: TGTGCCAGCAGTTTCCCTAGCTACAATGAGCAGTTCTTC.

This clonotype was detected only a few times. The rearrangement uses TRBV7-9 and TRBJ2-1; D is unclear. The V and J ends lost 7 bases and 5 bases respectively, with 0 bases between them. The CDR3 sequence is 9 residues long. In germline, CDR1 is SEHNR, CDR2 FQNEAQ (reference sequence). The CDR3, as DNA: TGTGCCAGCAACAATGAGCAGTTCTTC. Translating gives CASNNEQFF.

This rearrangement joins TRBV15 to TRBJ2-7; TRBD1 matches at 7 bases. With V trimmed by 5 bases and J by 3 bases, 7 bases remained unmatched. Germline values: CDR1 LNHNV, CDR2 YYDKDF (reference sequence). The CDR3 runs 14 residues. This chain's CDR3 is CATSQWTGDYEQYF. CDR3 coding DNA: TGTGCCACCAGCCAGTGGACAGGAGACTACGAGCAGTACTTC.

This clonotype showed up many times. V is TRBV2 and J is TRBJ2-2, with D possibly matching TRBD1 (5 bases). Germline loops: CDR1 SNHLY, CDR2 FYNNEI. V was pared by 7 bases and J by 3 bases, with 9 bases between. The CDR3 is 13 amino acids. CDR3 protein: CASKRGHTGELFF. The CDR3, as DNA: TGTGCCAGCAAAAGGGGTCACACCGGGGAGCTGTTTTTT. Drawing the rest from reference TRBV2 and TRBJ2-2, the complete variable domain is EPEVTQTPSHQVTQMGQEVILRCVPISNHLYFYWYRQILGQKVEFLVSFYNNEISEKSEIFDDQFSVERPDGSNFTLKIRSTKLEDSAMYFCASKRGHTGELFFGEGSRLTVL.

This clonotype appeared once. The chain recombines TRBV11-3 with TRBJ1-1; 8 bases fit TRBD1. CDR1 is SGHNT and CDR2 is YENEEA in the germline V gene. The CDR3 runs to 15 residues. The junction had 11 bases not matched to a gene; V was cut back by 7 bases and J by 4 bases. CDR3 nucleotides: TGTGCCAGCACCCGAGCGGGCAGGGGGCTCACTGAAGCTTTCTTT. Its protein product is CASTRAGRGLTEAFF.